The rows below give T cell receptor beta chains drawn from one sample of a study of blood T cells in healthy people across ages. TCRdb used MiXCR to reprocess the 5' RACE reads, holding one entry per CDR3 protein. The sample comprises roughly 900,000 distinct CDR3 sequences, about 48% of which are singletons, and under 15% rests with the top ten. The sample consisted of blood. The origin of the receptors is a man aged 25-40 years in good health. CDR3s include the opening cysteine and the closing phenylalanine or tryptophan. D genes are given only for firm matches. A clone size is listed for some rows: how often the clone was seen (once, few, many), or a class if it is expanded.

v_call: TRBV7-2
clone_size: few
d_call: TRBD1
j_call: TRBJ1-2
cdr3_aa: CASSLRTGGHYGYTF
cdr3_nt: TGTGCCAGCAGCTTACGGACAGGCGGGCACTATGGCTACACCTTC

v_call: TRBV6-2/TRBV6-3
clone_size: few
d_call: TRBD1
j_call: TRBJ1-2
cdr3_aa: CASRLGTGVFGYTF
cdr3_nt: TGTGCCAGCAGGCTCGGGACAGGGGTTTTTGGCTACACCTTC

v_call: TRBV5-1
clone_size: few
d_call: TRBD1
j_call: TRBJ2-7
cdr3_aa: CASSSMGQSSYEQYF
cdr3_nt: TGCGCCAGCAGCTCTATGGGACAGAGCTCCTACGAGCAGTACTTC

v_call: TRBV7-2
clone_size: -
d_call: -
j_call: TRBJ2-1
cdr3_aa: CASSLVTGSNEQFF
cdr3_nt: TGTGCCAGCAGCTTAGTTACAGGGTCGAATGAGCAGTTCTTC

v_call: TRBV29-1
clone_size: few
d_call: -
j_call: TRBJ2-3
cdr3_aa: CSVLLAGTQYF
cdr3_nt: TGCAGCGTTCTCTTAGCAGGAACGCAGTATTTT

v_call: TRBV7-2
clone_size: many
d_call: -
j_call: TRBJ1-5
cdr3_aa: CASSLEGIRNQPQHF
cdr3_nt: TGTGCCAGCAGCTTAGAAGGGATTCGCAATCAGCCCCAGCATTTT

v_call: TRBV29-1
clone_size: few
d_call: -
j_call: TRBJ2-3
cdr3_aa: CSVASQSTDTQYF
cdr3_nt: TGCAGCGTTGCCAGCCAAAGCACAGATACGCAGTATTTT

v_call: TRBV3-1
clone_size: few
d_call: -
j_call: TRBJ2-1
cdr3_aa: CASSQGRIWPRNEQFF
cdr3_nt: TGTGCCAGCAGCCAAGGTCGGATCTGGCCCCGCAATGAGCAGTTCTTC

v_call: TRBV5-5
clone_size: -
d_call: -
j_call: TRBJ2-3
cdr3_aa: CASLLGSSTDTQYF
cdr3_nt: TGTGCCAGCTTGCTTGGCTCTAGCACAGATACGCAGTATTTT

v_call: TRBV10-3
clone_size: -
d_call: -
j_call: TRBJ2-7
cdr3_aa: CAISGSGRTYEQYF
cdr3_nt: TGTGCCATCAGTGGTAGCGGACGGACCTACGAGCAGTACTTC

v_call: TRBV4-1
clone_size: -
d_call: -
j_call: TRBJ1-5
cdr3_aa: CASSQGIQGRSNQPQHF
cdr3_nt: TGCGCCAGCAGCCAGGGAATCCAGGGGAGAAGCAATCAGCCCCAGCATTTT

v_call: TRBV20-1
clone_size: few
d_call: -
j_call: TRBJ2-1
cdr3_aa: CSARVRTANNEQFF
cdr3_nt: TGCAGTGCTAGAGTTCGGACAGCCAACAATGAGCAGTTCTTC

v_call: TRBV6-2/TRBV6-3
clone_size: few
d_call: -
j_call: TRBJ2-1
cdr3_aa: CTSSYALGYEQFF
cdr3_nt: TGTACCAGCAGTTACGCCTTGGGGTATGAGCAGTTCTTC

v_call: TRBV5-1
clone_size: -
d_call: -
j_call: TRBJ2-7
cdr3_aa: CASSPTTISYEQYF
cdr3_nt: TGCGCCAGCAGCCCGACTACTATATCCTACGAGCAGTACTTC

v_call: TRBV9
clone_size: -
d_call: TRBD1
j_call: TRBJ1-6
cdr3_aa: CASSVAGQGASYNSPLHF
cdr3_nt: TGTGCCAGCAGCGTAGCTGGACAGGGGGCGTCCTATAATTCACCCCTCCACTTT

v_call: TRBV2
clone_size: once
d_call: -
j_call: TRBJ2-7
cdr3_aa: CASSSEQRYEQYF
cdr3_nt: TGTGCCAGCAGTTCGGAACAGCGCTACGAGCAGTACTTC

v_call: TRBV11-2
clone_size: few
d_call: -
j_call: TRBJ2-1
cdr3_aa: CASTMAIAARIEQFF
cdr3_nt: TGTGCCAGCACCATGGCCATAGCCGCCAGGATTGAGCAGTTCTTC

v_call: TRBV4-1
clone_size: -
d_call: -
j_call: TRBJ1-2
cdr3_aa: CASSQDESDNYGYTF
cdr3_nt: TGCGCCAGCAGCCAAGATGAATCGGACAACTATGGCTACACCTTC

v_call: TRBV29-1
clone_size: -
d_call: -
j_call: TRBJ1-1
cdr3_aa: CSVDSVYEAFF
cdr3_nt: TGCAGCGTTGACTCCGTTTATGAAGCTTTCTTT

v_call: TRBV12-3/TRBV12-4
clone_size: -
d_call: -
j_call: TRBJ2-7
cdr3_aa: CASRGDTPYEQYF
cdr3_nt: TGTGCCAGCCGAGGGGACACCCCCTACGAGCAGTACTTC

v_call: TRBV10-3
clone_size: once
d_call: TRBD1
j_call: TRBJ2-1
cdr3_aa: CAISDRATYNEQFF
cdr3_nt: TGTGCCATCAGCGACAGGGCGACCTACAATGAGCAGTTCTTC

v_call: TRBV7-8
clone_size: -
d_call: -
j_call: TRBJ2-7
cdr3_aa: CPSSLRVEMSPGQPSSYEQYF
cdr3_nt: TGTCCCAGCAGCTTACGGGTTGAAATGAGTCCGGGACAACCCAGCTCCTACGAACAGTACTTC

v_call: TRBV4-2
clone_size: medium-sized
d_call: TRBD1
j_call: TRBJ2-3
cdr3_aa: CASSQEAGGPDTQYF
cdr3_nt: TGTGCCAGCAGCCAAGAAGCAGGGGGCCCAGATACGCAGTATTTT

v_call: TRBV20-1
clone_size: -
d_call: -
j_call: TRBJ2-7
cdr3_aa: CSVRQETYEQYF
cdr3_nt: TGCAGTGTAAGACAGGAAACCTACGAGCAGTACTTC

v_call: TRBV9
clone_size: -
d_call: TRBD1
j_call: TRBJ1-1
cdr3_aa: CASSVTGQGGSTEAFF
cdr3_nt: TGTGCCAGCAGCGTAACGGGACAGGGTGGGTCCACTGAAGCTTTCTTT

v_call: TRBV6-1
clone_size: -
d_call: -
j_call: TRBJ1-6
cdr3_aa: CASSEALGTYNSPLHF
cdr3_nt: TGTGCCAGCAGTGAAGCGCTGGGGACGTATAATTCACCCCTCCACTTT

v_call: TRBV27
clone_size: -
d_call: -
j_call: TRBJ1-4
cdr3_aa: CASARGTNEKLFF
cdr3_nt: TGTGCCTCCGCCCGAGGAACTAATGAAAAACTGTTTTTT

v_call: TRBV12-3/TRBV12-4
clone_size: -
d_call: -
j_call: TRBJ2-1
cdr3_aa: CASTEGGRGEQFF
cdr3_nt: TGTGCCAGCACTGAGGGGGGGAGGGGTGAGCAGTTCTTC

v_call: TRBV7-2
clone_size: -
d_call: TRBD2
j_call: TRBJ2-5
cdr3_aa: CASSLGSSGQETQYF
cdr3_nt: TGTGCCAGCAGCTTAGGATCTAGCGGCCAAGAGACCCAGTACTTC

v_call: TRBV5-1
clone_size: few
d_call: -
j_call: TRBJ1-2
cdr3_aa: CASSPIPRGNEGYTF
cdr3_nt: TGCGCCAGCAGCCCAATCCCACGGGGGAACGAGGGCTACACCTTC

v_call: TRBV4-2
clone_size: few
d_call: TRBD1
j_call: TRBJ1-2
cdr3_aa: CASSQDPQGATNYGYTF
cdr3_nt: TGTGCCAGCAGCCAAGATCCCCAGGGGGCGACTAACTATGGCTACACCTTC

v_call: TRBV6-1
clone_size: -
d_call: -
j_call: TRBJ2-5
cdr3_aa: CASSEAGTETQYF
cdr3_nt: TGTGCCAGCAGTGAAGCCGGGACAGAGACCCAGTACTTC